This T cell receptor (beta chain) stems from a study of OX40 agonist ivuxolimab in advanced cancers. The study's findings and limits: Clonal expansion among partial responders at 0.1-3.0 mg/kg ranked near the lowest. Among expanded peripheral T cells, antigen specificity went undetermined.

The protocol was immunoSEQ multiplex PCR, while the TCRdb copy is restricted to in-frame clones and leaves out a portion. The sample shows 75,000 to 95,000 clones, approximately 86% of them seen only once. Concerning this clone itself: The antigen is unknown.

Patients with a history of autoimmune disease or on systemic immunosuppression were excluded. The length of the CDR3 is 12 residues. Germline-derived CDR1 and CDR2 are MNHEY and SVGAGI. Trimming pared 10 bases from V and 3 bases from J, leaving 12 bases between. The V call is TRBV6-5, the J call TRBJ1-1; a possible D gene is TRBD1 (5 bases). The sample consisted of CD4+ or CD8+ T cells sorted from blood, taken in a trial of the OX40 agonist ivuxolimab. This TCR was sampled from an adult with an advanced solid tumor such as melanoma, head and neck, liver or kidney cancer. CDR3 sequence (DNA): TGTGCCACCGGGGACGGTTACACTGAAGCTTTCTTT. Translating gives CATGDGYTEAFF.